The 5 T cell receptor beta chains given below trace back to one sample, sequenced in a study of blood T cell repertoires in COVID-19. Using immunoSEQ multiplex PCR, the repertoire was profiled, and TCRdb retains in-frame clones only, with some absent. The table shows about 210,000 clones, with about 83% occurring only once. The source material was peripheral blood. The receptors here all came from a man in his sixties who had recovered from COVID-19.

This clone was observed once. V and J are TRBV30 and TRBJ1-1, with a possible D match to TRBD1 (5 bases). The CDR3 has 15 residues. Trimming took 4 bases from V and 1 from J, leaving 16 bases between them. Germline assignment: CDR1 GTSNPN and CDR2 SVGIG (reference sequence). The CDR3 is CAWNIGGRANTEAFF. The CDR3 bases are TGTGCCTGGAATATCGGGGGGAGAGCGAACACTGAAGCTTTCTTT.

The chain couples TRBV19 to TRBJ2-3; 15 nucleotides agree with TRBD2. This CDR3 is built from 19 residues. Germline assignment: CDR1 LNHDA and CDR2 SQIVND (reference sequence). The junction had 15 bases not matched to a gene; V was cut back by 5 bases and J by 6 bases. DNA of the CDR3: TGTGCCAGTAGTCTCCCATTCTCCGGGACTAGCGGGAGGACGGATACGCAGTATTTT. Translation gives CASSLPFSGTSGRTDTQYF.

The rearrangement uses TRBV2 and TRBJ2-1; 8 bases line up with TRBD1. The CDR3 length is 14 residues. Trimming took 2 bases from V and 7 from J; bases not matched to a gene: 4. Germline V gives CDR1 SNHLY, CDR2 FYNNEI. CDR3 sequence reads: CASSEWTGRNEQFF. CDR3 in DNA: TGTGCCAGCAGTGAATGGACAGGGAGGAATGAGCAGTTCTTC. Full variable domain (remainder filled in from reference TRBV2 and TRBJ2-1): EPEVTQTPSHQVTQMGQEVILRCVPISNHLYFYWYRQILGQKVEFLVSFYNNEISEKSEIFDDQFSVERPDGSNFTLKIRSTKLEDSAMYFCASSEWTGRNEQFFGPGTRLTVL.

The chain uses TRBV27 and TRBJ2-5, with D possibly matching TRBD2 (5 bases). CDR3 length equals 12 residues. Germline-derived CDR1 and CDR2 are MNHEY and SMNVEV (reference sequence). The V end was cut by 1 base, the J end by 7 bases, with 7 bases between. DNA of the CDR3: TGTGCCAGCAGTTTATTGGCGGGGACCCAGTACTTC. This codes for CASSLLAGTQYF.

The rearrangement uses TRBV7-2 and TRBJ1-1, with TRBD1 identical over 8 bases. The CDR3 contains 14 residues. Germline CDR1 is SGHTA and CDR2 is FQGNSA. With 5 bases clipped from V and 1 base from J, the junction kept 3 bases outside the gene matches. CDR3 residues: CASSRDRQNTEAFF. CDR3 nucleotide sequence: TGTGCCAGCAGCCGGGACAGGCAGAACACTGAAGCTTTCTTT.